Following are 20 T cell receptor beta chains from one sample sequenced in a study of beta chain features in type 1 diabetes. Study-wide findings and caveats: Moderate but significant shortening of TCRB CDR3s was recorded in all four CD4+ subsets from Type 1 diabetes patients.

Sequencing targeted expressed TCRB transcripts, as all isolated RNA had been reverse transcribed. Produced via immunoSEQ multiplex PCR; TCRdb's table is partial and in-frame only. The sample carries some 660,000 clones, 11% to 15% recorded once. These TCRs are of unknown antigen specificity. The sample comprised naive CD4+ T cells from blood. The source of these receptors is a man aged 18 to 35 with type 1 diabetes.

Only a few counts were recorded for this clone. V gene TRBV30 combines with J gene TRBJ1-1; D call uncertain. V was shortened by 4 bases and J by 0 bases, with 9 bases between the two germline ends. CDR1 and CDR2 from the germline V gene are GTSNPN and SVGIG (reference sequence). The CDR3 runs 13 residues. CDR3: CAWKRQVNTEAFF. The CDR3 nucleotides read TGTGCCTGGAAGCGGCAAGTGAACACTGAAGCTTTCTTT.

This clone has more than one count but fewer than ten. This sequence joins TRBV6-5 and TRBJ1-2; D not resolved. Between the trimmed V and J ends, which lost 4 bases and 5 bases, there was a span of 14 bases. Germline CDR1 MNHEY, CDR2 SVGAGI. The CDR3 sequence is 14 residues long. The CDR3 here is CASSSHYGVYGYTF. The CDR3 region has the DNA TGTGCCAGCAGTTCCCATTATGGCGTTTATGGCTACACCTTC.

The genes are TRBV18 and TRBJ2-1, with 12 bases that match TRBD2. V shed 3 bases, J shed 8 bases, and the junction held 5 bases outside the gene matches. This CDR3 is 15 amino acids long. Germline CDR1 reads KGHSH; CDR2 reads LQKENI. Here the CDR3 reads CASSPLAGGPHEQFF. The CDR3 nucleotides are TGTGCCAGCTCACCCCTAGCGGGGGGGCCACATGAGCAGTTCTTC.

The V call is TRBV9, the J call TRBJ2-6; tentative D call: TRBD2 (5 bases). The CDR3 length is 15 residues. Looked up from germline, CDR1 is SGDLS and CDR2 is YYNGEE. V shed 0 bases and J shed 8 bases, with 12 bases lying between them. This CDR3 is CASSVGVGLPNVLTF. The CDR3 nucleotides read TGTGCCAGCAGCGTAGGTGTAGGACTTCCCAACGTCCTGACTTTC.

A few counts support this clone. V usage is TRBV29-1 and J usage is TRBJ2-3, with 9 bases fitting TRBD2. The V segment lost 5 bases and the J segment 3 bases; nucleotides outside the gene matches: 6. Germline V lookup: CDR1 SQVTM, CDR2 ANQGSEA. The CDR3 has 14 residues. CDR3 loop: CSVRGGGATDTQYF. CDR3 nucleotides: TGCAGCGTTAGGGGCGGGGGGGCTACAGATACGCAGTATTTT.

The rearrangement joins TRBV29-1 to TRBJ1-2; 10 bases match TRBD1. The V gene end was trimmed by 3 bases and the J gene end by 7 bases; junction bases not matched to a gene: 11. Germline assignment: CDR1 SQVTM and CDR2 ANQGSEA. The CDR3 is made up of 15 amino acids. The chain's CDR3 is CSVDIVGQGLGGYTF. For the CDR3, the DNA is TGCAGCGTTGACATAGTGGGACAGGGGCTAGGTGGCTACACCTTC.

A few counts support this clone. The chain employs TRBV5-1 and TRBJ1-5, with D perhaps TRBD1 (5 bases). CDR3 length equals 13 residues. The germline V and J ends were trimmed by 0 bases and 8 bases, with 9 bases remaining between them. CDR1 and CDR2 (germline): SGHRS, YFSETQ. CDR3 sequence reads: CASSLGGSEPQHF. The CDR3 bases are TGCGCCAGCAGCTTGGGGGGCAGCGAGCCCCAGCATTTT. Full variable domain (outside the CDR3, taken from reference TRBV5-1 and TRBJ1-5): KAGVTQTPRYLIKTRGQQVTLSCSPISGHRSVSWYQQTPGQGLQFLFEYFSETQRNKGNFPGRFSGRQFSNSRSEMNVSTLELGDSALYLCASSLGGSEPQHFGDGTRLSIL.

This clone occurred a few times. This chain connects TRBV15 to TRBJ1-2; perhaps TRBD1 as D (6 bases). The germline V and J ends were trimmed by 3 bases and 4 bases, with 15 bases remaining between them. The germline V gene has CDR1 LNHNV and CDR2 YYDKDF (reference sequence). The CDR3 contains 15 residues. CDR3 bases: TGTGCCACCAGCAGGGTCTCGGGGACAAGCTATGGCTACACCTTC. The encoded protein is CATSRVSGTSYGYTF.

The chain couples TRBV6-5 to TRBJ1-1; D is ambiguous. Germline CDR1 MNHEY, CDR2 SVGAGI. CDR3 size: 15 residues. V lost 0 bases to trimming and J lost 2 bases, with 10 bases between them. CDR3 region: CASSYSTLDNTEAFF. The CDR3 DNA is TGTGCCAGCAGTTACTCGACACTCGATAACACTGAAGCTTTCTTT.

CDR3 DNA sequence: TGTGCCAGTTTTGAGGAAGGAGGCCCCGGGGAGCTGTTTTTT. This encodes CASFEEGGPGELFF. V and J are TRBV6-6 and TRBJ2-2, with a weak D call TRBD2 (5 bases). From germline, CDR1 is MNHNY and CDR2 SVGAGI (reference sequence). V lost 9 bases and J 6 bases, leaving 17 bases between the germline ends. There are 14 residues in the CDR3.

V gene TRBV25-1 combines with J gene TRBJ1-5; D unresolved. V gave up 11 bases and J gave up 3 bases, with 11 bases separating them. CDR3 length: 12 amino acids. Germline-derived CDR1 and CDR2 are MGHDK and SYGVNS. CDR3 sequence: CAGGTDNQPQHF. CDR3 in DNA: TGTGCCGGAGGTACAGACAATCAGCCCCAGCATTTT.

J is TRBJ1-1 and V is TRBV4-3, with a tentative D call TRBD1 (5 bases). CDR1 and CDR2 (germline): LGHNA, YSLEER. This CDR3 has 13 amino acids. Trimming removed 3 bases at V and 4 bases at J, with 9 bases between. CDR3 residues: CASSQGRGTEAFF. CDR3 DNA: TGCGCCAGCAGCCAGGGTAGGGGCACTGAAGCTTTCTTT.

This chain uses TRBV29-1 with TRBJ1-1; unclear D gene. CDR1 is SQVTM, CDR2 ANQGSEA, per germline. This CDR3 comprises 13 residues. Trimming took off 2 bases at V and 0 bases at J, with 7 bases between the two ends. In nucleotides, the CDR3 is TGCAGCGTTGAACAGGCACTGAACACTGAAGCTTTCTTT. Translating gives CSVEQALNTEAFF.

This clone showed up just a few times. This sequence joins TRBV7-2 and TRBJ1-5; D might be TRBD1 (5 bases). The CDR3 covers 16 residues. Germline loops: CDR1 SGHTA, CDR2 FQGNSA. V lost 3 bases and J lost 3, with 15 bases in between. The CDR3 region has the DNA TGTGCCAGCAGCTTGATATCAGGGTCGAACAATCAGCCCCAGCATTTT. This gives the protein CASSLISGSNNQPQHF.

The rearrangement uses TRBV28 and TRBJ2-4; the D gene is possibly TRBD2 (6 bases). Germline loops: CDR1 MDHEN, CDR2 SYDVKM. The V end lost 7 bases, the J end lost 1 base, and 23 bases lay between the germline ends. This CDR3 is 18 amino acids long. CDR3 coding DNA: TGTGCCAGCAATCCCCCCTTGGGTGGGAGGTTGGCCAAAAACATTCAGTACTTC. Its translation is CASNPPLGGRLAKNIQYF.

V usage is TRBV11-3 and J usage is TRBJ2-2; 12 nucleotides line up with TRBD2. The CDR3 sequence is 16 residues long. Trimming at V came to 5 bases and at J to 1 base, leaving 2 bases not matched to a gene. Germline CDR1 and CDR2: SGHNT and YENEEA. The CDR3: CASSGLAGMNTGELFF. In nucleotides, the CDR3 is TGTGCCAGCAGCGGACTAGCGGGGATGAACACCGGGGAGCTGTTTTTT.

This clone was detected only a few times. The chain recombines TRBV11-2 with TRBJ2-2; D remains ambiguous. Trimming shortened V by 3 bases and J by 0 bases, and 8 bases separated the two germline ends. The germline CDR1 and CDR2 sequences are SGHAT and FQNNGV. CDR3 length: 15 amino acids. CDR3 sequence (DNA): TGTGCCAGCAGCTTCGGAGTATCGAACACCGGGGAGCTGTTTTTT. This codes for CASSFGVSNTGELFF.

This clone was counted only a few times. This sequence joins TRBV6-8 and TRBJ2-1; 8 nucleotides align to TRBD2. This CDR3 comprises 16 residues. The V and J ends lost 6 bases and 0 bases, in that order; junction bases with no gene match: 7. Germline lookup yields CDR1 MNHGY and CDR2 SAAAGT. This CDR3 reads CASSTLSGISYNEQFF. Written as DNA, the CDR3 is TGTGCCAGCAGCACCCTTAGCGGGATCTCCTACAATGAGCAGTTCTTC.

The rearrangement links TRBV7-2 to TRBJ1-4, with no clear D. V was cut by 3 bases and J by 5 bases, with 10 bases left in between. The germline CDR1 and CDR2 sequences are SGHTA and FQGNSA. The CDR3 runs to 14 residues. This CDR3 reads CASSFGSPNEKLFF. For the CDR3, the DNA is TGTGCCAGCAGCTTCGGCAGTCCAAATGAAAAACTGTTTTTT.

The table lists this clone with a few counts. The V and J genes are TRBV30 and TRBJ2-1; 9 bases line up with TRBD1. There are 12 residues in the CDR3. J was trimmed by 9 bases and V by 6 bases; bases with no gene match: 6. From germline, CDR1 is GTSNPN and CDR2 SVGIG (reference sequence). The chain's CDR3 is CACGTGLGEQFF. The CDR3 DNA follows: TGTGCCTGCGGGACAGGGTTAGGTGAGCAGTTCTTC.